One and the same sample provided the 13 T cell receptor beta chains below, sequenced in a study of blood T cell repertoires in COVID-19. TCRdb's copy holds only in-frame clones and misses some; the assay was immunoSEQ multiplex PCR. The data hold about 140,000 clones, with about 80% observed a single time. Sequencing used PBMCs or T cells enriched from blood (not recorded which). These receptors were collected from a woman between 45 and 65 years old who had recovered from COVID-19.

The chain's CDR3 is CASSLVSGRTGYTF. The CDR3 DNA sequence: TGTGCCAGCAGTTTGGTTTCAGGGCGTACTGGCTACACCTTC. This rearrangement joins TRBV6-5 to TRBJ1-2; TRBD1 is a possible D gene (5 bases). Looked up from germline, CDR1 is MNHEY and CDR2 is SVGAGI. V shed 4 bases and J shed 7 bases, with 16 bases lying between them. The CDR3 covers 14 residues.

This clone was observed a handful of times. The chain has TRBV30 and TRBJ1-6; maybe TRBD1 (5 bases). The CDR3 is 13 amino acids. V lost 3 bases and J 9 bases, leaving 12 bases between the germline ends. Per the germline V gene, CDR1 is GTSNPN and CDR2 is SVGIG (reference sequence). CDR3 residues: CAWRGTRGSPLHF. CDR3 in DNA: TGTGCCTGGAGGGGGACTCGGGGTTCACCCCTCCACTTT.

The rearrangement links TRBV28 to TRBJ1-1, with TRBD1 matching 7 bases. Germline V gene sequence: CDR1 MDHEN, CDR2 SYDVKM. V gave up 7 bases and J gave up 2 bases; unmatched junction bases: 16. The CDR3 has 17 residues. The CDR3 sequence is CASTTTGRGTFNTEAFF. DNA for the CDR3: TGTGCCAGCACGACGACAGGGAGAGGGACCTTTAACACTGAAGCTTTCTTT.

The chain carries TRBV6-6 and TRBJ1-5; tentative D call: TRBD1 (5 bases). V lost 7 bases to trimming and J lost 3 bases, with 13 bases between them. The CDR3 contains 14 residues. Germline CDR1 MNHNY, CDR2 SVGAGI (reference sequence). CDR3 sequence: CASTKGQLNQPQHF. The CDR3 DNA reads TGTGCCAGCACCAAGGGGCAGCTCAATCAGCCCCAGCATTTT.

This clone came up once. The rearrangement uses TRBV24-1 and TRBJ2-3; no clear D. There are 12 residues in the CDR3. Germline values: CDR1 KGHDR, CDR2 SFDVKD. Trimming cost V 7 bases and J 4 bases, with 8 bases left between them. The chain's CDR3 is CATSPGPDTQYF. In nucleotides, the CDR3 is TGTGCCACCAGCCCGGGTCCAGATACGCAGTATTTT.

The CDR3 nucleotides are TGTGCCAGCAGCCCCCCGGGTCAGCCCCAGCATTTT. This translates into CASSPPGQPQHF. The V and J genes are TRBV7-2 and TRBJ1-5; D gene uncertain. The CDR3 is 12 amino acids. CDR1 is SGHTA and CDR2 is FQGNSA in the germline V gene. The V end lost 5 bases, the J end lost 6 bases, and 8 bases lay between the germline ends.

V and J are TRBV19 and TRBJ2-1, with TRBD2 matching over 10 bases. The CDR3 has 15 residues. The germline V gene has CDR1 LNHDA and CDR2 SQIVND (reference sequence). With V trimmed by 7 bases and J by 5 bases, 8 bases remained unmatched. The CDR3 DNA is TGTGCCAGTACCTACGGGCTAGCGGGAGACAATGAGCAGTTCTTC. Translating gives CASTYGLAGDNEQFF.

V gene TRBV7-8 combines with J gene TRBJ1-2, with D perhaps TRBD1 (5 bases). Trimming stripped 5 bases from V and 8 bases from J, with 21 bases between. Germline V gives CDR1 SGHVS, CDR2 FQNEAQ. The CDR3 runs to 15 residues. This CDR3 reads CASSKAGYESVGYTF. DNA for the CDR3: TGTGCCAGCAGCAAAGCAGGGTATGAATCGGTAGGCTACACCTTC.

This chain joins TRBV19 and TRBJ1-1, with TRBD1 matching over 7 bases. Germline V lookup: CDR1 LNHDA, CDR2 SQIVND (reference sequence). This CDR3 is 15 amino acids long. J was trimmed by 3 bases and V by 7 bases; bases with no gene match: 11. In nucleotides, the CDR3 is TGTGCCAGTACCATGACAGGGTACAAGGACACTGAAGCTTTCTTT. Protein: CASTMTGYKDTEAFF.

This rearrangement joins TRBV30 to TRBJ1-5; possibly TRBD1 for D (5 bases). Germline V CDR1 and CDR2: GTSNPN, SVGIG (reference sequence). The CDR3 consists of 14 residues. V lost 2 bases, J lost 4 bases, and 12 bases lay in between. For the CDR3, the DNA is TGTGCCTGGAGTCTGACAGTACCTAATCAGCCCCAGCATTTT. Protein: CAWSLTVPNQPQHF.

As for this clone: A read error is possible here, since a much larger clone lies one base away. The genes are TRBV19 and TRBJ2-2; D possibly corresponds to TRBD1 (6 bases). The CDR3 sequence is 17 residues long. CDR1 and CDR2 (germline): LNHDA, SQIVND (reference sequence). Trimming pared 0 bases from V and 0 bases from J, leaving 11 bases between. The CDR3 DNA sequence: TGTGCCAGTAGTATAGAACAAGCAGGGGCGAACACCGGGGAGCTGTTTTTT. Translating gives CASSIEQAGANTGELFF.

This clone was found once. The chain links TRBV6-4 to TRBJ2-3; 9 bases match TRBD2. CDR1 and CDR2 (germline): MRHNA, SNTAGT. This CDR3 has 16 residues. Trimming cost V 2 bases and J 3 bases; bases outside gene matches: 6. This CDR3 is CASSDEGGGGTDTQYF. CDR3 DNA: TGTGCCAGCAGTGACGAGGGCGGGGGGGGAACAGATACGCAGTATTTT.

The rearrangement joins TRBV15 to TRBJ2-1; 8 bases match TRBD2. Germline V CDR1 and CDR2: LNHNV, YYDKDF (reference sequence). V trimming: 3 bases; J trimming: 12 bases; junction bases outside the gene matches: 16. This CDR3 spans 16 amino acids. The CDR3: CATSRAAGLAGSGQFF. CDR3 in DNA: TGTGCCACCAGCAGGGCCGCAGGACTAGCCGGATCGGGGCAGTTCTTC.